The clone carrying this T cell receptor beta chain has more than one count but fewer than ten. What it binds is not known. This entry comes from a study of vaccination and CD4 T cells after COVID-19. About the research overall: Taking of post-vaccine samples occurred a median approximately 70 days after dose two (range 14 to 241).

The treatment was: roughly ten-day PBMC culture with coronavirus spike peptide pools or control peptides (ViraFEST assay). Study results and limitations: Convalescent patients saw a median 86.3% of their reactive clones show up only after vaccination.

CDR3 length equals 14 residues. Between the trimmed V and J ends, which lost 4 bases and 0 bases, there was a span of 11 bases. Germline CDR1 DFQATT, CDR2 SNEGSKA (reference sequence). CD4+ T cells that had been cultured provided DNA sequenced with the Oncomine TCR Beta short-read assay. Genomic DNA from cultured CD4+ T cells was extracted. TCRdb analysed the PCR reads with MiXCR anew, one entry per CDR3 protein. The sample carries 11,000 to 15,000 distinct CDR3 sequences, roughly 45% recorded once. This chain joins TRBV20-1 and TRBJ2-3, with D tentatively TRBD2 (6 bases). The sample taken for sequencing was CD4+ T cells from blood, cultured in vitro. The sequence was obtained from a human donor who had recovered from COVID-19. The CDR3 DNA is TGCAGTGCTACCGGGGGAGCGAGCACAGATACGCAGTATTTT. Protein product: CSATGGASTDTQYF.